Below, 32 T cell receptor beta chains from the same sample are listed, as sequenced in a study of radiation and T cells in renal cell carcinoma. TCRdb's copy holds only in-frame clones and misses some; the assay was immunoSEQ multiplex PCR. The sample comprises about 78,000 clones, 89% of which are singletons, and 5% to 7.5% rests with the top ten. Indicated time point: blood 4 weeks post-SBRT, at nephrectomy. Regarding treatment: 15 Gy SBRT to primary tumor, nephrectomy 4 weeks later. Specimen: blood, collected from a patient whose treatment included radiotherapy and nephrectomy. The receptors were gathered from a woman between 65 and 79 years old with renal cell carcinoma.

V gene TRBV5-1 combines with J gene TRBJ1-4; maybe TRBD1 (6 bases). The germline V and J ends were trimmed by 2 bases and 1 base, with 9 bases remaining between them. Germline V CDR1 and CDR2: SGHRS, YFSETQ. CDR3 length: 15 residues. The CDR3 is CASSLTGKTNEKLFF. For the CDR3, the DNA is TGCGCCAGCAGCTTAACAGGGAAAACTAATGAAAAACTGTTTTTT.

The rearrangement joins TRBV7-9 to TRBJ2-5, with D perhaps TRBD1 or TRBD2 (5 bases each). The CDR3 runs 16 residues. Per germline, CDR1 SEHNR and CDR2 FQNEAQ (reference sequence). V shed 4 bases and J shed 4 bases, with 19 bases lying between them. The CDR3 region has the DNA TGTGCCAGCAGCTCATATGATATTACAGGAGGAGAGACCCAGTACTTC. Amino acids: CASSSYDITGGETQYF.

CDR3 region: CASSEVSEAFF. DNA of the CDR3: TGTGCCAGCAGTGAAGTATCAGAAGCTTTCTTT. The chain uses TRBV2 and TRBJ1-1, with D uncertain. CDR3 size: 11 residues. Trimming stripped 1 base from V and 8 bases from J, with 5 bases between. The germline V gene has CDR1 SNHLY and CDR2 FYNNEI. The full variable domain, its missing parts supplied by reference TRBV2 and TRBJ1-1, is EPEVTQTPSHQVTQMGQEVILRCVPISNHLYFYWYRQILGQKVEFLVSFYNNEISEKSEIFDDQFSVERPDGSNFTLKIRSTKLEDSAMYFCASSEVSEAFFGQGTRLTVV.

The CDR3 nucleotides read TGTGCCAGCACCCCCCCAGCCAACGAGCAGTACTTC. This translates into CASTPPANEQYF. The rearrangement links TRBV6-1 to TRBJ2-7; unclear D gene. The CDR3 totals 12 residues. Trimming cost V 7 bases and J 5 bases, with 12 bases left between them. In germline, CDR1 is MNHNS, CDR2 SASEGT.

The gene calls are TRBV7-9 and TRBJ1-1, with a possible D match to TRBD1 (5 bases). This CDR3 comprises 14 residues. The V end was cut by 1 base, the J end by 8 bases, with 14 bases between. Germline V gene sequence: CDR1 SEHNR, CDR2 FQNEAQ (reference sequence). CDR3 nucleotides: TGTGCCAGCAGCTTAGAGGGCTGGTCAGGGGAAGCTTTCTTT. Residues: CASSLEGWSGEAFF.

This chain uses TRBV5-1 with TRBJ2-5; 10 bases line up with TRBD2. CDR1 and CDR2 from the germline V gene are SGHRS and YFSETQ. CDR3 size: 18 residues. V was pared by 4 bases and J by 0 bases, with 12 bases of the junction left unmatched. Written as DNA, the CDR3 is TGCGCCAGCAGCGTAATAGCGGGGGGCCGAGGGTACCAAGAGACCCAGTACTTC. Protein product: CASSVIAGGRGYQETQYF.

The J gene is TRBJ2-2, the V gene TRBV23-1; D gene ambiguous. TRBV23-1 is an open reading frame whose function is uncertain. This CDR3 comprises 13 residues. V gave up 0 bases and J gave up 7 bases, with 6 bases separating them. The CDR3 loop reads CASSQSFGGELFF. The CDR3 DNA follows: TGCGCCAGCAGTCAATCGTTCGGCGGGGAGCTGTTTTTT.

The rearrangement uses TRBV2 and TRBJ2-1, with 10 bases that match TRBD1. Germline trimming cut 6 bases from V and 0 bases from J; bases unmatched to any gene: 5. The CDR3 contains 16 residues. CDR1 is SNHLY, CDR2 FYNNEI, per germline. CDR3 coding DNA: TGTGCCAGCAGGGGACAGGGGAGCTTCTCCTACAATGAGCAGTTCTTC. This sequence encodes CASRGQGSFSYNEQFF. The complete variable domain, with remaining parts taken from reference TRBV2 and TRBJ2-1, reads EPEVTQTPSHQVTQMGQEVILRCVPISNHLYFYWYRQILGQKVEFLVSFYNNEISEKSEIFDDQFSVERPDGSNFTLKIRSTKLEDSAMYFCASRGQGSFSYNEQFFGPGTRLTVL.

This chain links TRBV28 with TRBJ2-3, with D perhaps matching TRBD2 (5 bases). Germline V gives CDR1 MDHEN, CDR2 SYDVKM. The ends were cut back, 5 bases at V and 5 bases at J, with 14 bases in the middle. This CDR3 contains 14 residues. DNA of the CDR3: TGTGCCAGCAGTCAAGGAGGCCTGCGAGATACGCAGTATTTT. Amino acids: CASSQGGLRDTQYF.

The chain links TRBV5-8 to TRBJ1-2, with TRBD1 as a possible D gene (6 bases). This CDR3 contains 15 residues. V lost 1 base, J lost 4 bases, and 14 bases lay in between. Germline V gene lookup returns CDR1 SGHTS and CDR2 YDEGEE. The CDR3 sequence: CASSLNQGRFYGYTF. The CDR3 region has the DNA TGTGCCAGCAGCTTGAATCAGGGGCGCTTCTATGGCTACACCTTC.

The chain is built from TRBV2 and TRBJ2-3, with D possibly being TRBD2 (6 bases). Per the germline V gene, CDR1 is SNHLY and CDR2 is FYNNEI. Trimming cost V 7 bases and J 5 bases, with 13 bases left between them. The CDR3 sequence is 13 residues long. The CDR3 DNA sequence: TGTGCCAGCACACTGCGGGGCGGAGATACGCAGTATTTT. Protein: CASTLRGGDTQYF.

This clone was observed once. The V and J genes are TRBV9 and TRBJ2-5, with 9 bases that match TRBD2. V lost 4 bases and J lost 5; bases outside the gene matches: 9. The CDR3 is made up of 15 amino acids. Germline V gene data show CDR1 as SGDLS and CDR2 as YYNGEE. In DNA, the CDR3 is TGTGCCAGCAGCCCGACTTGGACTAGCGCGGAGACCCAGTACTTC. It yields the protein CASSPTWTSAETQYF.

The rearrangement links TRBV10-1 to TRBJ2-1, with TRBD1 matching over 7 bases. The CDR3 loop spans 12 amino acids. The V gene's germline CDR1 is WNHNN and CDR2 SYGVQD (reference sequence). Trimming at V came to 8 bases and at J to 8 bases, leaving 6 bases not matched to a gene. The CDR3 region is CASRDRVDEQFF. CDR3 coding DNA: TGCGCCAGCCGAGACAGGGTGGATGAGCAGTTCTTC.

A single count supports this clone. V and J are TRBV2 and TRBJ2-1; 8 bases map to TRBD2. V was pared by 1 base and J by 0 bases, with 8 bases of the junction left unmatched. The CDR3 totals 18 residues. Germline V gene lookup returns CDR1 SNHLY and CDR2 FYNNEI. The CDR3 sequence is CASSEVRGASTSYNEQFF. The CDR3 bases are TGTGCCAGCAGTGAAGTGCGGGGGGCCTCCACCTCCTACAATGAGCAGTTCTTC.

The rearrangement links TRBV11-3 to TRBJ2-1, with 11 positions matching TRBD1. The germline CDR1 and CDR2 sequences are SGHNT and YENEEA. The CDR3 sequence is 16 residues long. V gave up 1 base and J gave up 9 bases; unmatched junction bases: 8. CDR3 loop: CASSLVPGQGATEQFF. In DNA, the CDR3 is TGTGCCAGCAGCTTAGTTCCCGGACAGGGGGCGACTGAGCAGTTCTTC.

The CDR3: CASSYSQRPGGETQYF. The CDR3 DNA reads as TGTGCCAGCAGTTACTCTCAGAGGCCCGGGGGGGAGACCCAGTACTTC. The gene calls are TRBV6-7 and TRBJ2-5, with 7 nucleotides matching TRBD2. TRBV6-7 is an ORF; its function is uncertain. Trimming at V came to 0 bases and at J to 5 bases, leaving 9 bases not matched to a gene. The CDR3 spans 16 residues.

The chain employs TRBV19 and TRBJ2-2; 7 bases agree with TRBD2. V dropped 6 bases and J dropped 1; count of bases not matched to a gene: 17. The CDR3 consists of 19 residues. Per germline, CDR1 LNHDA and CDR2 SQIVND (reference sequence). CDR3 in amino acids: CASRGEGSKLARNTGELFF. CDR3 DNA sequence: TGTGCCAGTAGGGGGGAGGGATCGAAGCTAGCCCGGAACACCGGGGAGCTGTTTTTT. The whole variable domain, filled in from reference TRBV19 and TRBJ2-2, reads DGGITQSPKYLFRKEGQNVTLSCEQNLNHDAMYWYRQDPGQGLRLIYYSQIVNDFQKGDIAEGYSVSREKKESFPLTVTSAQKNPTAFYLCASRGEGSKLARNTGELFFGEGSRLTVL.

The chain combines TRBV7-2 with TRBJ1-6, with a tentative D call TRBD1 (6 bases). Germline V gene lookup returns CDR1 SGHTA and CDR2 FQGNSA. The CDR3 extends over 17 amino acids. V was trimmed by 3 bases and J by 1 base, leaving 13 bases between them. As DNA, the CDR3 is TGTGCCAGCAGCTTGAGGTCAGGGGCGTCCTATAATTCACCCCTCCACTTT. Translating gives CASSLRSGASYNSPLHF.

The chain combines TRBV19 with TRBJ2-1; 8 bases fit TRBD1. Germline V gene sequence: CDR1 LNHDA, CDR2 SQIVND (reference sequence). Germline trimming cut 5 bases from V and 3 bases from J; bases unmatched to any gene: 12. The CDR3 is 17 amino acids. The CDR3 DNA sequence: TGTGCCAGTAGTTTCGGACAGGGTAAGACACACTACAATGAGCAGTTCTTC. Protein: CASSFGQGKTHYNEQFF.

The chain is built from TRBV7-2 and TRBJ2-1; 8 bases align to TRBD1. The CDR3 sequence is 15 residues long. V was pared by 0 bases and J by 6 bases, with 4 bases of the junction left unmatched. The germline V gene encodes CDR1 SGHTA and CDR2 FQGNSA. CDR3 sequence (DNA): TGTGCCAGCAGCTTAGCTTCGGGGACAGGCAATGAGCAGTTCTTC. It encodes CASSLASGTGNEQFF.

V and J are TRBV5-1 and TRBJ1-1; 7 nucleotides agree with TRBD1. Germline V gene sequence: CDR1 SGHRS, CDR2 YFSETQ. The CDR3 totals 14 residues. The ends lost 4 bases at V and 5 bases at J; junction bases unmatched: 8. The CDR3 sequence is CASSAQNRGTEAFF. The CDR3 region has the DNA TGCGCCAGCAGCGCGCAAAACAGGGGTACTGAAGCTTTCTTT.

The chain has TRBV7-2 and TRBJ1-1; no firm D call. This CDR3 has 14 residues. Per the germline V gene, CDR1 is SGHTA and CDR2 is FQGNSA. The germline V and J ends were trimmed by 0 bases and 5 bases, with 10 bases remaining between them. For the CDR3, the DNA is TGTGCCAGCAGCTTAGCAGGATTCAGGACTGAAGCTTTCTTT. This gives the protein CASSLAGFRTEAFF.

In this sample, this clone turned up once. This rearrangement joins TRBV6-6 to TRBJ1-1; D call uncertain. There are 14 residues in the CDR3. The V end lost 6 bases, the J end lost 4 bases, and 15 bases lay between the germline ends. CDR1 and CDR2 from the germline V gene are MNHNY and SVGAGI (reference sequence). CDR3 DNA: TGTGCCAGCAGGGGGAGGTTTGAAGGCACTGAAGCTTTCTTT. Protein product: CASRGRFEGTEAFF.

The rearrangement joins TRBV6-5 to TRBJ1-1, with D perhaps TRBD1 (6 bases). CDR1 and CDR2 from the germline V gene are MNHEY and SVGAGI. Trimming cost V 4 bases and J 2 bases, with 11 bases left between them. The CDR3 has 14 amino acids. CDR3 loop: CASSSVQGNTEAFF. The CDR3 DNA follows: TGTGCCAGCAGTTCCGTACAGGGTAACACTGAAGCTTTCTTT.

This rearrangement joins TRBV7-6 to TRBJ2-3; D possibly corresponds to TRBD1 (5 bases). V lost 1 base, J lost 6 bases, and 14 bases lay in between. Germline V lookup: CDR1 SGHVS, CDR2 FNYEAQ. The CDR3 spans 15 residues. CDR3 nucleotide sequence: TGTGCCAGCAGCTTAGGACAGACGGTATCGGATACGCAGTATTTT. It encodes CASSLGQTVSDTQYF.

V gene TRBV28 combines with J gene TRBJ1-2; D uncertain. The CDR3 totals 17 residues. Trimming pared 4 bases from V and 10 bases from J, leaving 28 bases between. Germline V CDR1 and CDR2: MDHEN, SYDVKM. In DNA, the CDR3 is TGTGCCAGCAGTTCCCCCGCCTTCGACACGACCAAAGATGACTACACCTTC. Protein sequence: CASSSPAFDTTKDDYTF.

This chain joins TRBV7-9 and TRBJ2-5; perhaps TRBD2 as D (6 bases). The CDR3 extends over 19 amino acids. V was pared by 1 base and J by 2 bases, with 23 bases between. Germline values: CDR1 SEHNR, CDR2 FQNEAQ (reference sequence). CDR3 region: CASSLVGSRDWDIQETQYF. The DNA for the CDR3 is TGTGCCAGCAGCTTAGTAGGTTCGCGGGACTGGGATATACAAGAGACCCAGTACTTC.

V gene TRBV5-6 combines with J gene TRBJ1-5; no firm D call. CDR1 is SGHDT, CDR2 YYEEEE, per germline. The V gene lost 4 bases and the J gene lost 1 base, with 15 bases spanning the gap. The CDR3 covers 16 residues. This CDR3 is CASSLTAGRSNQPQHF. The CDR3 region has the DNA TGTGCCAGCAGCCTCACCGCGGGCAGAAGCAATCAGCCCCAGCATTTT.

The rearrangement uses TRBV4-2 and TRBJ2-7; TRBD2 agrees at 9 bases. CDR1 is LGHNA and CDR2 is YNFKEQ in the germline V gene. This CDR3 has 16 amino acids. The ends lost 0 bases at V and 4 bases at J; junction bases unmatched: 7. The CDR3 loop reads CASSQERLAELYEQYF. CDR3 sequence (DNA): TGTGCCAGCAGCCAAGAGAGACTAGCGGAACTTTACGAGCAGTACTTC.

A single count supports this clone. The V and J genes are TRBV19 and TRBJ2-2; either TRBD1 or TRBD2 may fit D (6 bases each). The CDR3 runs 16 residues. V lost 0 bases and J lost 5, with 13 bases in between. CDR1 is LNHDA, CDR2 SQIVND, per germline (reference sequence). The CDR3 reads CASSIERGAGTGELFF. The CDR3 DNA follows: TGTGCCAGTAGTATAGAAAGGGGGGCCGGGACCGGGGAGCTGTTTTTT.

The chain couples TRBV19 to TRBJ2-4; tentatively, D is TRBD1 (5 bases). CDR1 LNHDA and CDR2 SQIVND come from the germline V gene (reference sequence). The germline V and J ends were trimmed by 3 bases and 1 base, with 16 bases remaining between them. This CDR3 region has 17 residues. CDR3 protein: CASSILVSGSAKNIQYF. DNA of the CDR3: TGTGCCAGTAGTATTCTCGTTTCAGGGTCGGCCAAAAACATTCAGTACTTC.

The J gene is TRBJ1-3, the V gene TRBV2; D remains ambiguous. V lost 1 base and J lost 4, with 5 bases in between. CDR1 and CDR2 from the germline V gene are SNHLY and FYNNEI. The CDR3 is 13 amino acids. The CDR3 protein is CASSEVPGNTIYF. The CDR3 DNA reads as TGTGCCAGCAGTGAAGTGCCCGGAAACACCATATATTTT.